Presented here are 21 T cell receptor beta chains from one specimen sequenced in a study of monozygotic twins with inflammatory bowel disease. For each CDR3 protein, TCRdb gives one entry from its re-call of the 5' RACE reads, without DNA. The sample shows approximately 400,000 distinct CDR3 sequences, and roughly 2.5% sits with its ten largest clones. Sample: blood. The source is a human donor with ulcerative colitis or Crohn's disease, or a healthy co-twin of an affected twin (not recorded which).

V gene TRBV9 combines with J gene TRBJ2-7; TCRdb's assignment of TRBD1 cannot be checked, as there is no DNA. Germline V gene lookup returns CDR1 SGDLS and CDR2 YYNGEE. The CDR3 covers 15 residues. The CDR3 protein is CASSVDLGGIYEQYF.

The rearrangement uses TRBV28 and TRBJ2-7; TCRdb calls TRBD2, which cannot be checked without DNA. The CDR3 is 18 residues long. Germline V gene data show CDR1 as MDHEN and CDR2 as SYDVKM. The CDR3: CASSLWGPTSGGFYEQYF.

The V and J genes are TRBV20-1 and TRBJ2-1; TCRdb selects TRBD1, and the lack of DNA leaves this call unchecked. In germline, CDR1 is DFQATT, CDR2 SNEGSKA (reference sequence). The CDR3 is made up of 15 amino acids. CDR3 in amino acids: CSARGGGRRNNEQFF.

The rearrangement links TRBV12-3 or TRBV12-4 to TRBJ1-1; TCRdb proposes TRBD1, but this gene call is untestable without DNA. The CDR3 has 14 residues. Here the CDR3 reads CASSPTGINTEAFF.

The chain has TRBV7-6 and TRBJ2-7; TCRdb reports TRBD1, a call that lacks DNA to check it against. Germline assignment: CDR1 SGHVS and CDR2 FNYEAQ. The CDR3 spans 15 residues. CDR3 sequence: CASSLNTDRVNEQYF.

The chain recombines TRBV15 with TRBJ2-2; TCRdb selects TRBD2, and the lack of DNA leaves this call unchecked. The V gene's germline CDR1 is LNHNV and CDR2 YYDKDF (reference sequence). The CDR3 runs 15 residues. CDR3 amino acids: CATSRDWRASGELFF.

CDR3 residues: CATSDFNSPGEQFF. The chain recombines TRBV24-1 with TRBJ2-1; TCRdb's D call of TRBD2 is untestable without DNA. The CDR3 is 14 amino acids. In germline, CDR1 is KGHDR, CDR2 SFDVKD.

The chain combines TRBV19 with TRBJ2-1; no DNA is available, so the TRBD1 call from TCRdb remains unchecked. Germline CDR1 and CDR2: LNHDA and SQIVND (reference sequence). The CDR3 runs to 15 residues. This chain's CDR3 is CASSNAPSANNEQFF.

V and J are TRBV4-3 and TRBJ2-4; checking the TCRdb D call of TRBD2 is not possible without DNA. The CDR3 has 17 residues. Germline V CDR1 and CDR2: LGHNA, YSLEER. The chain's CDR3 is CASSQALSGRGKNIQYF.

The chain carries TRBV5-5 and TRBJ2-7. The CDR3 loop spans 14 amino acids. The germline V gene encodes CDR1 SGHKS and CDR2 YYEKEE (reference sequence). The CDR3 here is CASCSSASSYEQYF.

The chain employs TRBV10-3 and TRBJ1-1; the D gene TCRdb calls, TRBD1, cannot be checked with no DNA. The CDR3 extends over 12 amino acids. The germline gives CDR1 ENHRY, CDR2 SYGVKD. This chain's CDR3 is CAISGGGTEAFF.

This chain connects TRBV2 to TRBJ2-2; TCRdb gives TRBD2 as the D gene, but with no DNA this cannot be confirmed. The germline V gene encodes CDR1 SNHLY and CDR2 FYNNEI. The CDR3 sequence is 14 residues long. The CDR3 is CASTTSGGTGELFF.

The V gene is TRBV27, the J gene TRBJ2-1; there is no DNA to check the TCRdb D call of TRBD1. CDR1 MNHEY and CDR2 SMNVEV come from the germline V gene (reference sequence). The CDR3 loop spans 16 amino acids. The CDR3 is CASSLLGTGVDNEQFF.

The V gene is TRBV4-3, the J gene TRBJ2-7; TCRdb's D call of TRBD2 is untestable without DNA. The CDR3 is 15 residues long. The germline V gene encodes CDR1 LGHNA and CDR2 YSLEER. The CDR3 reads CASSQEVRVGYEQYF.

The chain is built from TRBV7-2 and TRBJ2-5. The germline V gene encodes CDR1 SGHTA and CDR2 FQGNSA. The CDR3 runs 11 residues. The CDR3 protein is CASSQVETQYF. The variable domain in full, completed from reference TRBV7-2 and TRBJ2-5, reads GAGVSQSPSNKVTEKGKDVELRCDPISGHTALYWYRQSLGQGLEFLIYFQGNSAPDKSGLPSDRFSAERTGGSVSTLTIQRTQQEDSAVYLCASSQVETQYFGPGTRLLVL.

V and J are TRBV7-9 and TRBJ2-7; the TCRdb call, TRBD1, lacks DNA for checking. There are 15 residues in the CDR3. Germline values: CDR1 SEHNR, CDR2 FQNEAQ (reference sequence). The CDR3 region is CASSSRQGIFYEQYF.

The chain uses TRBV28 and TRBJ1-1; TCRdb's D gene call, TRBD1, goes unchecked for lack of DNA. Germline V gene sequence: CDR1 MDHEN, CDR2 SYDVKM. The length of the CDR3 is 15 residues. CDR3 sequence: CASSSPRQGGTEAFF.

The chain combines TRBV6-1 with TRBJ2-7; the D gene TCRdb calls, TRBD1, cannot be checked with no DNA. The CDR3 has 13 residues. The germline V gene has CDR1 MNHNS and CDR2 SASEGT. The CDR3 sequence: CASSVRVGYEQYF.

The V call is TRBV7-2, the J call TRBJ2-7; TCRdb reports TRBD1, a call that lacks DNA to check it against. There are 12 residues in the CDR3. The germline V gene encodes CDR1 SGHTA and CDR2 FQGNSA. This CDR3 reads CATGHVVYEQYF.

The V gene is TRBV5-4, the J gene TRBJ1-6. CDR3 length equals 11 residues. Germline V lookup: CDR1 SGHNT, CDR2 YYREEE (reference sequence). The CDR3 region is CATGLGSPLHF.

The chain recombines TRBV20-1 with TRBJ1-5; there is no DNA to check the TCRdb D call of TRBD1. From germline, CDR1 is DFQATT and CDR2 SNEGSKA (reference sequence). The CDR3 covers 20 residues. The CDR3 protein is CSARDPKWTGWKNSNQPQHF.